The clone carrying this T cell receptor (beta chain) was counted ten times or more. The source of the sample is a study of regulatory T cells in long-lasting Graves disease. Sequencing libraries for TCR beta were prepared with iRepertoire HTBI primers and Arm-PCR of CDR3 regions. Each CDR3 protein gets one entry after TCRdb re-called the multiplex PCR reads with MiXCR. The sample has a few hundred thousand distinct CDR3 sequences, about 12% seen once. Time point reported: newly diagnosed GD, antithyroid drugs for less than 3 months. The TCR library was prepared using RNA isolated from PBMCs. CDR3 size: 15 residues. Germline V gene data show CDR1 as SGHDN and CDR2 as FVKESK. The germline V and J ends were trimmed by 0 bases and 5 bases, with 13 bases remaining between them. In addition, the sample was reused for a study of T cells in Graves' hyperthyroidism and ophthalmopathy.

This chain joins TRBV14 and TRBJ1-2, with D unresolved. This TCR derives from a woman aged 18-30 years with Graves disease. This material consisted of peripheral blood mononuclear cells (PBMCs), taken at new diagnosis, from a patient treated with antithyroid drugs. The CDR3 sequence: CASSQDVKGWYGYTF. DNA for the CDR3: TGTGCCAGCAGCCAAGATGTGAAGGGTTGGTATGGCTACACCTTC.